These 25 T cell receptor beta chains originate from one sample sequenced in a study of T cell repertoires in cytomegalovirus infection. TCRdb reanalysed the reads using MiXCR and keeps one entry per CDR3 protein. The table records fewer than 850,000 distinct CDR3 sequences, around 29% of them present only once. These receptors are not linked to any known antigen. The material was cultured CD8+ T cells from PBMCs, obtained from culture after CMV antigen stimulation. The receptors were gathered from a human donor in good health (CMV status not recorded). Some clones in this sample may be carry-over from other donors' samples.

J is TRBJ2-2 and V is TRBV2, with 9 positions matching TRBD2. The CDR3 has 16 residues. The trim removed 4 bases at V and 4 bases at J, leaving 7 bases unmatched. The germline gives CDR1 SNHLY, CDR2 FYNNEI. The CDR3 DNA sequence: TGTGCCAGCAGTGGTGGCGGGGGGGCTCGCACCGGGGAGCTGTTTTTT. Its translation is CASSGGGGARTGELFF.

This clonotype has more than one count but fewer than ten. The rearrangement uses TRBV7-9 and TRBJ1-1, with 9 bases lining up with TRBD1. Per the germline V gene, CDR1 is SEHNR and CDR2 is FQNEAQ (reference sequence). V was pared by 5 bases and J by 2 bases, with 6 bases of the junction left unmatched. The CDR3 loop spans 15 amino acids. The CDR3 DNA reads TGTGCCAGCAGCGCCCGACAGGGGGGCAACACTGAAGCTTTCTTT. Translating gives CASSARQGGNTEAFF.

At least ten counts were recorded for this clonotype. CDR3 nucleotides: TGTGCCAGCAGAGTGGACAGGGGGCGAGAGACTGAAGCTTTCTTT. Its translation: CASRVDRGRETEAFF. J is TRBJ1-1 and V is TRBV6-1, with 11 bases lining up with TRBD1. CDR1 is MNHNS, CDR2 SASEGT, per germline. CDR3 length: 15 residues. V dropped 6 bases and J dropped 5; count of bases not matched to a gene: 8.

V gene TRBV5-1 combines with J gene TRBJ2-2, with D tentatively TRBD1 or TRBD2 (5 bases each). The germline V gene encodes CDR1 SGHRS and CDR2 YFSETQ. The CDR3 is 17 residues long. Between the trimmed V and J ends, which lost 6 bases and 2 bases, there was a span of 20 bases. CDR3 sequence reads: CASTPPRPGSNTGELFF. CDR3 DNA sequence: TGCGCCAGCACCCCCCCCCGACCAGGGAGTAACACCGGGGAGCTGTTTTTT.

This chain links TRBV19 with TRBJ2-7; 9 bases line up with TRBD1. V lost 6 bases to trimming and J lost 3 bases; unmatched junction nucleotides: 9. The CDR3 is made up of 15 amino acids. Looked up from germline, CDR1 is LNHDA and CDR2 is SQIVND (reference sequence). The CDR3 coding sequence is TGTGCCAGTAGCGGGACAGGGCCAAACGACTACGAGCAGTACTTC. Its protein product is CASSGTGPNDYEQYF.

A few counts support this clonotype. The chain links TRBV3-1 to TRBJ2-4; D gene ambiguous. CDR3 length: 16 residues. Trimming removed 4 bases from V and 0 bases from J, with 13 bases in between. Germline CDR1 and CDR2: LGHDT and YNNKEL (reference sequence). The CDR3 spells CASSPFRERAKNIQYF. Written as DNA, the CDR3 is TGTGCCAGCAGCCCCTTCCGAGAGAGAGCCAAAAACATTCAGTACTTC.

V is TRBV7-6 and J is TRBJ1-1; D call uncertain. CDR3 length: 13 residues. Germline V gene data show CDR1 as SGHVS and CDR2 as FNYEAQ. Trimming left V 5 bases short and J 1 base short, with 8 bases between. The CDR3 spells CASSPDENTEAFF. CDR3 sequence (DNA): TGTGCCAGCAGCCCTGACGAGAACACTGAAGCTTTCTTT.

The chain carries TRBV6-5 and TRBJ2-7; D is tentatively TRBD1 or TRBD2 (5 bases each). Trimming pared 6 bases from V and 4 bases from J, leaving 19 bases between. Germline V gene sequence: CDR1 MNHEY, CDR2 SVGAGI. CDR3 length equals 15 residues. CDR3 region: CASRIGPGTSYEQYF. The CDR3 DNA follows: TGTGCCAGCAGGATAGGACCCGGGACGTCTTACGAGCAGTACTTC.

The V and J genes are TRBV7-8 and TRBJ1-4; D remains ambiguous. The CDR3 length is 16 residues. V was shortened by 3 bases and J by 0 bases, with 11 bases between the two germline ends. Per the germline V gene, CDR1 is SGHVS and CDR2 is FQNEAQ. The CDR3 DNA follows: TGTGCCAGCAGCTTTCGAGGGAGAACAACTAATGAAAAACTGTTTTTT. Amino acids: CASSFRGRTTNEKLFF.

Concerning this clonotype itself: A much larger clonotype is one base distant, so this may be a read error. Here the CDR3 reads CASRSDPTGIQETQYF. The CDR3 DNA reads as TGTGCCAGCAGATCCGACCCCACAGGGATTCAAGAGACCCAGTACTTC. The chain recombines TRBV7-2 with TRBJ2-5; TRBD1 is a possible D gene (6 bases). Germline V gives CDR1 SGHTA, CDR2 FQGNSA. CDR3 size: 16 residues. V was trimmed by 6 bases and J by 2 bases, leaving 19 bases between them.

The sample holds many counts of this clonotype. The gene calls are TRBV12-3 or TRBV12-4 and TRBJ1-2; D unclear. Trimming left V 3 bases short and J 5 bases short, with 7 bases between. The CDR3 consists of 12 residues. The CDR3 reads CASSFGGYGYTF. For the CDR3, the DNA is TGTGCCAGCAGTTTTGGAGGGTATGGCTACACCTTC.

This sequence joins TRBV11-2 and TRBJ1-1; 8 nucleotides align to TRBD1. This CDR3 has 14 amino acids. V shed 6 bases and J 7 bases; nucleotides not matched to a gene: 10. CDR1 SGHAT and CDR2 FQNNGV come from the germline V gene. The CDR3 coding sequence is TGTGCCAGCAGTCGTTATCCGGGACAGGATGAAGCTTTCTTT. Translation gives CASSRYPGQDEAFF.

This clonotype has only a few counts. The V gene is TRBV7-9, the J gene TRBJ2-1; TRBD1 matches 9 bases. Trimming took 5 bases from V and 2 from J; bases not matched to a gene: 13. The CDR3 loop spans 18 amino acids. The germline V gene has CDR1 SEHNR and CDR2 FQNEAQ (reference sequence). CDR3 in amino acids: CASSPYLLDRGPYNEQFF. CDR3 sequence (DNA): TGTGCCAGCAGCCCATATCTCTTGGACAGGGGACCCTACAATGAGCAGTTCTTC.

The chain has TRBV5-4 and TRBJ1-2; 7 bases align to TRBD1. Losses at the gene ends were 9 bases for V and 7 bases for J; bases not matched to a gene: 9. Germline V CDR1 and CDR2: SGHNT, YYREEE (reference sequence). The CDR3 consists of 12 residues. CDR3 bases: TGTGCCACCCAGGGGGTTCAGCGTGGCTACACCTTC. It encodes CATQGVQRGYTF.

The sample holds a few counts of this clonotype. DNA for the CDR3: TGTGCCAGCAGCCAGGGGGGGACGACAGATACGCAGTATTTT. Encoded protein: CASSQGGTTDTQYF. The chain links TRBV3-1 to TRBJ2-3, with 7 positions matching TRBD2. There are 14 residues in the CDR3. CDR1 is LGHDT, CDR2 YNNKEL, per germline (reference sequence). With 3 bases clipped from V and 3 bases from J, the junction kept 3 bases outside the gene matches.

The chain is built from TRBV2 and TRBJ1-4; a weak D match, TRBD1 (6 bases). This CDR3 spans 16 amino acids. Trimming shortened V by 2 bases and J by 3 bases, and 13 bases separated the two germline ends. Germline CDR1 and CDR2: SNHLY and FYNNEI. CDR3 sequence (DNA): TGTGCCAGCAGTGAAAAGGGGGTCCGAGCTAATGAAAAACTGTTTTTT. Protein: CASSEKGVRANEKLFF. The full variable domain, its missing parts supplied by reference TRBV2 and TRBJ1-4, is EPEVTQTPSHQVTQMGQEVILRCVPISNHLYFYWYRQILGQKVEFLVSFYNNEISEKSEIFDDQFSVERPDGSNFTLKIRSTKLEDSAMYFCASSEKGVRANEKLFFGSGTQLSVL.

This clonotype occurred a few times. V is TRBV14 and J is TRBJ1-2; the D gene is possibly TRBD1 (5 bases). CDR1 and CDR2 (germline): SGHDN, FVKESK. This CDR3 is 14 amino acids long. Deletions cut 2 bases from V and 2 bases from J, with 9 bases between. The CDR3 loop is CASSQRGRNYGYTF. CDR3 DNA sequence: TGTGCCAGCAGCCAAAGGGGAAGAAACTATGGCTACACCTTC.

The chain employs TRBV27 and TRBJ1-2, with D possibly TRBD1 on 5 matching bases. Between the trimmed V and J ends, which lost 5 bases and 0 bases, there was a span of 10 bases. CDR1 MNHEY and CDR2 SMNVEV come from the germline V gene (reference sequence). The CDR3 spans 14 residues. CDR3 region: CASSTQGANYGYTF. The DNA of the CDR3 is TGTGCCAGCAGTACTCAGGGTGCTAACTATGGCTACACCTTC.

The V call is TRBV27, the J call TRBJ1-4, with D tentatively TRBD1 (6 bases). V lost 2 bases to trimming and J lost 11 bases, with 9 bases between them. CDR1 is MNHEY and CDR2 is SMNVEV in the germline V gene (reference sequence). The CDR3 totals 12 residues. In nucleotides, the CDR3 is TGTGCCAGCAGTTTAGGGAGGGGGAAACTGTTTTTT. Its protein product is CASSLGRGKLFF.

The chain employs TRBV20-1 and TRBJ2-7; tentative D call: TRBD1 (5 bases). Germline V gives CDR1 DFQATT, CDR2 SNEGSKA (reference sequence). V was trimmed by 3 bases and J by 0 bases, leaving 12 bases between them. This CDR3 spans 14 amino acids. The CDR3: CSARDIGSSYEQYV. The CDR3 DNA is TGCAGTGCTAGGGACATTGGAAGCTCCTACGAGCAGTACGTC.

The J gene is TRBJ2-3, the V gene TRBV7-9, with TRBD2 matching 11 bases. This CDR3 is 15 amino acids long. Germline CDR1 reads SEHNR; CDR2 reads FQNEAQ (reference sequence). After removal of 3 bases from V and 6 bases from J, the junction contained 5 bases not matched to a gene. The CDR3 coding sequence is TGTGCCAGCAGCTTGCCGGGACTAGCGGAGGATACGCAGTATTTT. Its protein is CASSLPGLAEDTQYF.

This clonotype was found many times. The CDR3 loop reads CASSLRVGVVGSPLHF. Written as DNA, the CDR3 is TGTGCCAGCAGCTTAAGGGTGGGGGTGGTCGGTTCACCCCTCCACTTT. The rearrangement joins TRBV7-2 to TRBJ1-6, with D perhaps TRBD1 (5 bases). The CDR3 length is 16 residues. Per germline, CDR1 SGHTA and CDR2 FQGNSA. V gave up 2 bases and J gave up 9 bases, with 17 bases separating them.

The chain links TRBV20-1 to TRBJ2-7; tentative D call: TRBD2 (5 bases). This CDR3 is built from 13 residues. Germline loops: CDR1 DFQATT, CDR2 SNEGSKA (reference sequence). The germline V and J ends were trimmed by 4 bases and 0 bases, with 10 bases remaining between them. CDR3: CSATRRNSYEQYV. The CDR3, as DNA: TGCAGTGCTACAAGGAGGAACTCCTACGAGCAGTACGTC.

The rearrangement uses TRBV14 and TRBJ2-1; D gene unclear. V was clipped by 4 bases and J by 4 bases, with 8 bases between them. The CDR3 length is 13 residues. The germline V gene encodes CDR1 SGHDN and CDR2 FVKESK. DNA for the CDR3: TGTGCCAGCAGCCTTGACTGGTACAATGAGCAGTTCTTC. Protein product: CASSLDWYNEQFF. The entire variable domain, with the rest obtained from reference TRBV14 and TRBJ2-1, is as follows: EAGVTQFPSHSVIEKGQTVTLRCDPISGHDNLYWYRRVMGKEIKFLLHFVKESKQDESGMPNNRFLAERTGGTYSTLKVQPAELEDSGVYFCASSLDWYNEQFFGPGTRLTVL.

V is TRBV10-3 and J is TRBJ1-2; D unclear. CDR1 is ENHRY, CDR2 SYGVKD, per germline. V was pared by 7 bases and J by 1 base, with 4 bases between. The length of the CDR3 is 11 residues. The CDR3 protein is CAIKFNYGYTF. In nucleotides, the CDR3 is TGTGCCATCAAGTTTAACTATGGCTACACCTTC.